This section outlines one T cell receptor beta chain sequence together with its context. Germline CDR1 MNHNY, CDR2 SVGAGI (reference sequence). J was trimmed by 3 bases and V by 5 bases; bases with no gene match: 9. The CDR3 contains 15 residues. The data are from a study of blood T cell repertoires in COVID-19. On the study more broadly: Samples taken during acute and convalescent COVID-19 were collected in the United States, Italy and Spain.

Under the authors' procedure: How many nucleated cells were present was estimated from reference gene primer amplification. The data were produced by immunoSEQ multiplex PCR, yet TCRdb's version contains in-frame clones alone and is incomplete. The V and J calls and clone size were taken over from that table, and D and trimming were inferred from the DNA. The sample includes over 110,000 clones, about 79% of them seen just once. The chain joins TRBV6-6 to TRBJ1-2, with TRBD1 identical over 7 bases. Source material: peripheral blood. The clonotype originates from a man aged 55 to 70 with active or convalescent COVID-19. The CDR3 region has the DNA TGTGCCAGCAGTGACAAAGGGACAGCATACTATGGCTACACCTTC. Translated: CASSDKGTAYYGYTF.